This T cell receptor beta chain comes out of a study of blood T cell repertoires in COVID-19. Study-level background: Nucleic acid was either cDNA or gDNA, and it came from T cells, B-cell-depleted T cells, or PBMCs.

How the authors handled the data: Amplified reference gene primers provided the basis for estimating nucleated cell counts. Libraries were prepared by immunoSEQ multiplex PCR; TCRdb keeps only in-frame clonotypes and omits some of them. V and J calls and clone size come straight from that table; D and trimming were deduced from the DNA. The table has more than 75,000 clones, 82% seen once. From germline, CDR1 is SGHAT and CDR2 FQNNGV. Trimming pared 8 bases from V and 4 bases from J, leaving 17 bases between. This CDR3 comprises 14 residues. The material sequenced was peripheral blood. The gene calls are TRBV11-2 and TRBJ1-2, with TRBD1 as a possible D gene (5 bases). This TCR came from a man between 60 and 75 years old with acute or convalescent COVID-19. In DNA, the CDR3 is TGTGCCAGCCTTAAGCCGGGGACTGTCTATGGCTACACCTTC. It translates to CASLKPGTVYGYTF.